These T cell receptor beta chains were read from a single sample in a study of blood T cell repertoires in COVID-19. Measured with immunoSEQ multiplex PCR; TCRdb has only the in-frame clones, and not every one. The profile shows some 340,000 clones, around four fifths of them singletons. Sequencing was done on a sample of PBMCs or T cells enriched from blood (not recorded which). These receptors originate from a woman aged 45-59 years who had recovered from COVID-19. Both conserved end residues are part of each CDR3.

j_call cdr3_length v_call cdr3_aa
TRBJ1-5 16 TRBV15 CATSRGEGSSNQPQHF
TRBJ2-7 12 TRBV12-3/TRBV12-4 CASSTSTTNVYF
TRBJ2-7 11 TRBV11-2 CASSLGREQYF
TRBJ2-1 13 TRBV5-4 CASSLDYSGSQFF
TRBJ2-3 13 TRBV29-1 CSVLKGSTDTQYF
TRBJ1-2 13 TRBV28 CASSLQGGYGYTF
TRBJ1-1 13 TRBV10-3 CAISERQGSEAFF
TRBJ2-3 16 TRBV6-1 CASSASGSTKTLTQYF
TRBJ2-5 14 TRBV30 CAWTLGVRQETQYF
TRBJ2-1 15 TRBV7-2 CASSPGQVNGDEQFF
TRBJ1-1 13 TRBV30 CAWSFSTDTEAFF
TRBJ2-3 15 TRBV4-2 CASSQVRADTDTQYF
TRBJ1-5 16 TRBV18 CASSPPTAPFNQPQHF
TRBJ2-2 14 TRBV7-2 CASSFNRVGGELFF